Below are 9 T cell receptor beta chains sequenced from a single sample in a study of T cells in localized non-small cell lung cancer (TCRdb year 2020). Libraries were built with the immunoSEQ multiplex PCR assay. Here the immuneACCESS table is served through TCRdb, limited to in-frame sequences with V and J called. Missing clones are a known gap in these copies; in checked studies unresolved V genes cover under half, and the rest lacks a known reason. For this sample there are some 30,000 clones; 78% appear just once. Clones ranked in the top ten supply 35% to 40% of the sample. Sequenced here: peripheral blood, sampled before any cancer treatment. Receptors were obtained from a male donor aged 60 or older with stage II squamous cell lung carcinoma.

In DNA, the CDR3 is TGCGCCAGCAGCTCACAGGGACGGGCCTACAATGAGCAGTTCTTC. This encodes CASSSQGRAYNEQFF. This rearrangement joins TRBV5-1 to TRBJ2-1; possibly TRBD1 for D (6 bases). V was clipped by 3 bases and J by 2 bases, with 12 bases between them. The V gene's germline CDR1 is SGHRS and CDR2 YFSETQ. This CDR3 is built from 15 residues.

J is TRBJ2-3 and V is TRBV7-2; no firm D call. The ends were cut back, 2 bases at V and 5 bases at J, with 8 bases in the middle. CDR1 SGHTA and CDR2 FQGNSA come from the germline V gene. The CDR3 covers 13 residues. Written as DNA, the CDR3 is TGTGCCAGCAGCTTATATTTTCGAGATACGCAGTATTTT. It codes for CASSLYFRDTQYF.

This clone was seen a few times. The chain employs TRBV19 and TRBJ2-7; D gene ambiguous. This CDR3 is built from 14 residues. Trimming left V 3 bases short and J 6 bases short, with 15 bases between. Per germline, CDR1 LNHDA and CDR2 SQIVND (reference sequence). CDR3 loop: CASSITPRIGEQYF. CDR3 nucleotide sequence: TGTGCCAGTAGTATTACCCCCCGAATCGGCGAGCAGTACTTC.

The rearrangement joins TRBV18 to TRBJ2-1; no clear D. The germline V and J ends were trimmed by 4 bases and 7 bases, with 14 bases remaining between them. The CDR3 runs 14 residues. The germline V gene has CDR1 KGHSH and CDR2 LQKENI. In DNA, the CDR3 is TGTGCCAGCTCACGGGGAATCGTGGAGAATGAGCAGTTCTTC. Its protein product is CASSRGIVENEQFF. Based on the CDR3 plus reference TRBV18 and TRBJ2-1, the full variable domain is NAGVMQNPRHLVRRRGQEARLRCSPMKGHSHVYWYRQLPEEGLKFMVYLQKENIIDESGMPKERFSAEFPKEGPSILRIQQVVRGDSAAYFCASSRGIVENEQFFGPGTRLTVL.

The CDR3: CASSLRGHTGYTF. Written as DNA, the CDR3 is TGTGCCAGTAGTTTGAGGGGGCATACTGGCTACACCTTC. V is TRBV19 and J is TRBJ1-2, with 7 bases aligning to TRBD1. The germline V gene has CDR1 LNHDA and CDR2 SQIVND (reference sequence). Unmatched junction bases numbered 7, after V lost 5 bases and J lost 7 bases. The CDR3 runs 13 residues.

CDR3 sequence (DNA): TGTGCCAGCAGCCCCATTTTATACTCCCTCGAGGGCACTGAAGCTTTCTTT. The encoded protein is CASSPILYSLEGTEAFF. The chain links TRBV4-2 to TRBJ1-1; D is unresolved. V shed 4 bases and J shed 4 bases, with 22 bases lying between them. The CDR3 loop spans 17 amino acids. Germline CDR1 reads LGHNA; CDR2 reads YNFKEQ.

The CDR3 region is CASSTTTTKQFF. Here the CDR3 DNA reads TGTGCCAGCAGCACAACGACTACCAAGCAGTTCTTC. The V call is TRBV9, the J call TRBJ2-1; D is perhaps TRBD2 (5 bases). This CDR3 region has 12 residues. The germline CDR1 and CDR2 sequences are SGDLS and YYNGEE. V gave up 4 bases and J gave up 11 bases, with 13 bases separating them.

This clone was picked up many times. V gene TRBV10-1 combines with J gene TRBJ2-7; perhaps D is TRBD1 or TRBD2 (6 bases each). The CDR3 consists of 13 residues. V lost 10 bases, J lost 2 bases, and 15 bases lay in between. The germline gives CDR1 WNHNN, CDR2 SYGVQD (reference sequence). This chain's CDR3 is CANKRGLTYEQYF. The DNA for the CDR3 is TGCGCCAACAAACGGGGGCTCACCTACGAGCAGTACTTC.

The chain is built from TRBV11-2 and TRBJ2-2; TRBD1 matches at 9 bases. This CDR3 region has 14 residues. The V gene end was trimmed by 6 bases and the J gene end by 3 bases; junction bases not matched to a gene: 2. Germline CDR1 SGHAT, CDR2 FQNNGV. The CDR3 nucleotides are TGTGCCAGCAGGAGGACAGGGGACACCGGGGAGCTGTTTTTT. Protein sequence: CASRRTGDTGELFF. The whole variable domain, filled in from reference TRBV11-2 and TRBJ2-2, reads EAGVAQSPRYKIIEKRQSVAFWCNPISGHATLYWYQQILGQGPKLLIQFQNNGVVDDSQLPKDRFSAERLKGVDSTLKIQPAKLEDSAVYLCASRRTGDTGELFFGEGSRLTVL.